The entry below gives a single T cell receptor (beta chain) sequence along with its context. Which antigen it targets is not known. Base qualities are not at hand, and no much larger clone is one base apart. The entry originates in a study of T cells in Graves' hyperthyroidism and ophthalmopathy (dated by TCRdb to 2018 to 2020). A note on the overall study: Peripheral blood samples were taken at initial diagnosis, before any treatment was given. After sampling, hyperthyroidism patients received methimazole starting at 30 mg daily, and ophthalmopathy patients received high-dose intravenous methylprednisolone. A discovery cohort of about a hundred patients, about 40 with Graves' ophthalmopathy and 57 with stable Graves' hyperthyroidism, was used to find distinguishing TCR V-J signatures. The roughly 100 discovery patients were randomly split 7:3 into training and test sets. According to the paper, TCR Vbeta CDR3 sequencing was carried out on around 140 peripheral blood samples, which came from about 45 ophthalmopathy, about 75 hyperthyroidism and approximately 17 progressor patients. An independent validation cohort of 18 to 20 hyperthyroidism patients and 17 patients who later progressed to ophthalmopathy tested prospective prediction of ophthalmopathy. In about six Graves' hyperthyroidism patients, the study also compared T-cell repertoires from thyroid tissue with T-cell repertoires from blood. The investigation overall reported the following: Most expanded thyroid clonotypes (frequency above 0.001) were also detected in blood, a finding suggesting that blood repertoires may reflect thyroid immune responses. A 13 V-J signature model separated ophthalmopathy from stable hyperthyroidism, with around 91% sensitivity and about 81% specificity in cross-validation and 80%/75% in testing. In validation, progression to ophthalmopathy was predicted by the model with 70.59% sensitivity and around 76% specificity, a median of 6.5 months before onset. Sample size was not statistically predetermined, and blinding of investigators to group allocation was not performed.

In the ophthalmopathy patients, disease was moderately to severely active, with a Clinical Activity Score of 3 or more, a NOSPECS grade of 4 or more, and a duration of less than 3 months. Any patient with an uncontrolled infection, another autoimmune disease, pregnancy or lactation was excluded. Diagnoses were based on clinical symptoms, serum thyroxine and TRAb, thyroid ultrasound and orbital computed tomography. PBMCs were isolated from approximately 10 ml of fresh peripheral blood by Ficoll-Paque density gradient centrifugation. Total RNA was extracted using Trizol reagent, and RNA quality was assessed on an Agilent 2100 Bioanalyzer. The germline V gene sets CDR1 to MNHEY and CDR2 to SVGAGI. The germline V and J ends show losses of 8 bases and 4 bases respectively, and no gene match explains 6 bases of the junction. Inclusive of the bounding cysteine and phenylalanine, the CDR3 is 15 residues long. Just the 45-base CDR3 DNA is kept, in frame starting at base 1.

The TCR beta CDR3 regions were amplified from the RNA transcripts. For the first round of RT-PCR on the TCR CDR3, the HTBI primer set was used together with the Qiagen OneStep RT-PCR kit. The libraries were constructed in a second round of multiplex PCR and then size-selected and purified. The libraries were sequenced on an Illumina HiSeq2000 using paired-end 100 bp reads. Processing in the source paper ran as follows. SOAPnuke was used to process the raw data, with reads discarded if the reads contained adapters or uncalled bases, had a mean Phred below 15, or lacked an exact constant-primer or identifier match. COPE v1.2.5 was used to merge high-quality paired reads, and clonotypes were defined as unique nucleotide sequences. MiTCR v1.1 was used to align the clonotypes against IMGT TRBV, TRBD and TRBJ reference segments. Analysis was restricted to V-J combinations with a frequency above 0.0001, which covered roughly 99% of repertoires. The TCS score was defined as F50 (clonal expansion) divided by E x V (chaos), with BLOSUM62-based TCRdist calculated between CDR3 peptides within each V-J. Welch's t-statistics and random forest reduced around 520 V-J features to about 12, which were used in a naive Bayes classifier (R e1071). The public reads were quality trimmed at Q25 with fastp and then assembled into clones with MiXCR by TCRdb, keeping productive beta chains. Rows are unified per CDR3 protein, each entry keeping the most common DNA and genes. The V and J calls here are based on TCRdb, not the publication. This sample gives fewer than 450,000 distinct CDR3 sequences in total; around 15% of them show up just once. The ten largest clones take up over 25% of the sample.

This receptor chain uses TRBV6-5 and TRBJ2-1, with 12 bases in between that match TRBD2. This sequence was found in a man over 45 with Graves' ophthalmopathy. The sequenced sample consisted of blood. CDR3 region: CASRLGTSGYNEQFF. The DNA sequence is given as TGTGCCAGCCGTTTGGGGACTAGCGGGTACAATGAGCAGTTCTTC.